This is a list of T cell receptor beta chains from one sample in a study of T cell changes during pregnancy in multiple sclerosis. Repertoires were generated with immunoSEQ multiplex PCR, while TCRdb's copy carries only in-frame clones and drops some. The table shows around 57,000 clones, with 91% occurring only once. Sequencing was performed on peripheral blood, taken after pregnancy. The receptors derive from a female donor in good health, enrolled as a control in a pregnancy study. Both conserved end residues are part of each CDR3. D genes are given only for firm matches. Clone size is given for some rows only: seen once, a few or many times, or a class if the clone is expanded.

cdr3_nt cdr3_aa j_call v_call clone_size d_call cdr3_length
TGTGCCAGCAGCCCGAGGTTACCTGGCACTGAAGCTTTCTTT CASSPRLPGTEAFF TRBJ1-1 TRBV7-2 - - 14
TGTGCCAGCACCCTAACTGGGGCCAACGTCCTGACTTTC CASTLTGANVLTF TRBJ2-6 TRBV6-5 few - 13
TGTGCCAGCAGCGTTGACAGGGGCTACACCTTC CASSVDRGYTF TRBJ1-2 TRBV7-9 - - 11
TGTGCCAGCAGCTCCCGGTCCCCCACTTGGTATGAGCAGTTCTTC CASSSRSPTWYEQFF TRBJ2-1 TRBV7-6 - - 15
TGTGCCAGCAGCCCCTACCCCGACAGGGATGGAAAAAAACTGTTTTTT CASSPYPDRDGKKLFF TRBJ1-4 TRBV5-6 - TRBD1 16
TGTGCCAGCAGCTCTCCTTACCGACAGGGAACCCTTAAACTGTTTTTT CASSSPYRQGTLKLFF TRBJ1-4 TRBV7-9 - TRBD1 16
TGTGCCAGCAGCGTAGGACTAGCGGGGACCTCCTACGAGCAGTACTTC CASSVGLAGTSYEQYF TRBJ2-7 TRBV9 - TRBD2 16
TGTGCCAGCAGCTTAGGGACAGGGTGGCAGAATCAGCCCCAGCATTTT CASSLGTGWQNQPQHF TRBJ1-5 TRBV7-8 - TRBD1 16
TGTGCCAGTAGTATACTAGCGGGACGCAACTCCTACAATGAGCAGTTCTTC CASSILAGRNSYNEQFF TRBJ2-1 TRBV19 - TRBD2 17
TGTGCCAGCAGCCGTCTTATACCGTCAGGCACTGAAGCTTTCTTT CASSRLIPSGTEAFF TRBJ1-1 TRBV6-5 - - 15
TGCGCCAGCAGCCGACTAGCGGGGGGCTCGAAGACCCAGTACTTC CASSRLAGGSKTQYF TRBJ2-5 TRBV10-2 - TRBD2 15
TGTGCCAGCAGCTTAGGATTTGGACTAGACACCGGGGAGCTGTTTTTT CASSLGFGLDTGELFF TRBJ2-2 TRBV7-3 once TRBD2 16
TGTGCCAGCAGCTTTAGGGCGGGGGGCTCCTACGAGCAGTACTTC CASSFRAGGSYEQYF TRBJ2-7 TRBV7-2 - TRBD2 15
TGTGCCAGCAGCTCCCTGACAGTTAACTATGGCTACACCTTC CASSSLTVNYGYTF TRBJ1-2 TRBV28 - - 14
TGTGCCAGCAGCTCCACTAGCGGGGGGGCCGCAAACATTCAGTACTTC CASSSTSGGAANIQYF TRBJ2-4 TRBV13 - TRBD2 16
TGCAGCGTTAAGGACAGTTCCGAGCAGTACTTC CSVKDSSEQYF TRBJ2-7 TRBV29-1 - - 11
TGTGCCAGCAGCTTGGAGGGAGGCGCTATGAACACTGAAGCTTTCTTT CASSLEGGAMNTEAFF TRBJ1-1 TRBV5-8 - - 16
TGTGCCTGGAGTGAGGGGACAACTAATGAAAAACTGTTTTTT CAWSEGTTNEKLFF TRBJ1-4 TRBV30 - - 14
TGTGCCAGCAGTGGAGTTAACAGGGTGCTAACAGATACGCAGTATTTT CASSGVNRVLTDTQYF TRBJ2-3 TRBV6-1 - - 16
TGTGCCAGTAGTGCCTCCGATGAGAACTACGAGCAGTACTTC CASSASDENYEQYF TRBJ2-7 TRBV19 - - 14
TGTGCCACCAGACGCGGACAGGGTAGTGGCTACACCTTC CATRRGQGSGYTF TRBJ1-2 TRBV15 - TRBD1 13
TGTGCCAGCAGCCCCAGGAGGGTCGGCAGGGCCCAGCCCCAGCATTTT CASSPRRVGRAQPQHF TRBJ1-5 TRBV5-4 - - 16
TGCGCCAGCAGCCAAGACTCTTCTGGGGCCAACGTCCTGACTTTC CASSQDSSGANVLTF TRBJ2-6 TRBV4-3 few - 15
TGTGCCAGCAGCTTTTCAGGAAATTCGAACACTGAAGCTTTCTTT CASSFSGNSNTEAFF TRBJ1-1 TRBV7-9 - - 15
TGTGCCAGCAGTGAATCGTCGGGACAGATCACAGATACGCAGTATTTT CASSESSGQITDTQYF TRBJ2-3 TRBV25-1 once TRBD1 16
TGTGCCAGCAGCTTAGGGACAGCTCGGGCGGCGCAGTATTTT CASSLGTARAAQYF TRBJ2-3 TRBV7-2 once - 14
TGTGCCAGTAGAACTAGGGGGGGCACTGAAGCTTTCTTT CASRTRGGTEAFF TRBJ1-1 TRBV19 few - 13
TGTGCCAGCAGGTGGTTTTGGGCAGATAATTCACCCCTCCACTTT CASRWFWADNSPLHF TRBJ1-6 TRBV28 few - 15
TGTGCCAGCAGCTTGACGAGGGGGCGAGAGACCCAGTACTTC CASSLTRGRETQYF TRBJ2-5 TRBV7-9 - TRBD1 14
TGTGCCAGCAGTGAAGGCCGAGTTGCTGGAAACACCATATATTTT CASSEGRVAGNTIYF TRBJ1-3 TRBV2 once - 15
TGTGCCAGCAGTCGACAGGGGACCCTGGATGGCTACACCTTC CASSRQGTLDGYTF TRBJ1-2 TRBV25-1 - TRBD1 14
TGTGCCTCTCCGGGACAGATGAACACTGAAGCTTTCTTT CASPGQMNTEAFF TRBJ1-1 TRBV30 - TRBD1 13
TGTGCCAGCAGTTATTACTCCGGGGACAGGGAAGAGACCCAGTACTTC CASSYYSGDREETQYF TRBJ2-5 TRBV6-5 - TRBD1 16
TGTGCCAGCAGCTTGGAGGAGGAGGACGTAACCACCGGGGAGCTGTTTTTT CASSLEEEDVTTGELFF TRBJ2-2 TRBV5-6 - - 17
TGTGCCAGCAGCTTAGAATACAGTCAGCCCCAGCATTTT CASSLEYSQPQHF TRBJ1-5 TRBV7-6 - - 13
TGCGCCAGCAGCTTGGGGGACAGCATCTCTGGAAACACCATATATTTT CASSLGDSISGNTIYF TRBJ1-3 TRBV5-1 - TRBD1 16
TGTGCCAGTAGTGTGGGACAGACAAACACCGGGGAGCTGTTTTTT CASSVGQTNTGELFF TRBJ2-2 TRBV19 - TRBD1 15
TGTGCCAGCTCACCGGCACAGGGGGCATTTTTCTCCTATAATTCACCCCTCCACTTT CASSPAQGAFFSYNSPLHF TRBJ1-6 TRBV18 - TRBD1 19
TGTGCCAGCAGCTTCCGGCAGGGCACAGATACGCAGTATTTT CASSFRQGTDTQYF TRBJ2-3 TRBV7-9 - - 14
TGCGCCAGCAGCGGGACAGAGTACTATGGCTACACCTTC CASSGTEYYGYTF TRBJ1-2 TRBV5-1 - TRBD1 13
TGCGCCAGCAGCTCCCAGGCCAACACTGAAGCTTTCTTT CASSSQANTEAFF TRBJ1-1 TRBV5-1 - - 13
TGTGCCAGCAGCTCGGATGGACTGGCCAATGAAAAACTGTTTTTT CASSSDGLANEKLFF TRBJ1-4 TRBV11-3 - - 15
TGTGCCAGCAGTTCCAGAACGGGACTAGCGGCCACCTACGAGCAGTACTTC CASSSRTGLAATYEQYF TRBJ2-7 TRBV27 - TRBD2 17
TGTGCCAGCAGCTTCAGGGGGCGGAATGAAGCTTTCTTT CASSFRGRNEAFF TRBJ1-1 TRBV5-4 - TRBD1 13
TGTGCCAGCAGCTTAGGCGGGGACTTACAGACCCAGTACTTC CASSLGGDLQTQYF TRBJ2-5 TRBV11-3 once - 14
TGCGCCAGCAGCCAGCATGCTAGCGGGGGCTACACCGGGGAGCTGTTTTTT CASSQHASGGYTGELFF TRBJ2-2 TRBV4-3 - TRBD2 17
TGTGCCACCAGCAAGACCCGGACAGGGGAAAACACCATATATTTT CATSKTRTGENTIYF TRBJ1-3 TRBV15 - TRBD1 15
TGTGCCAGCAGTGAAGCAATCCGTCCCTATGGCTACACCTTC CASSEAIRPYGYTF TRBJ1-2 TRBV2 once - 14
TGCGCCAGCAGCCGTTCCCGAAGGGGGGGAGTTTCCTACGAGCAGTACTTC CASSRSRRGGVSYEQYF TRBJ2-7 TRBV5-1 - - 17
TGTGCCACCCCGACAGGGGGAGATGAAAAACTGTTTTTT CATPTGGDEKLFF TRBJ1-4 TRBV7-9 once TRBD1 13
TGTGCCTGGAGTTTCCCCGGGACACTCAATTACGAGCAGTACTTC CAWSFPGTLNYEQYF TRBJ2-7 TRBV30 once - 15
TGTGCCATCAAAGCCATGGGACTAGACACAGATACGCAGTATTTT CAIKAMGLDTDTQYF TRBJ2-3 TRBV10-3 - TRBD2 15
TGCAGCGTCGGAAGTTATGGGACAGGGAACACTGAAGCTTTCTTT CSVGSYGTGNTEAFF TRBJ1-1 TRBV29-1 - TRBD1 15
TGTGCCAGCAGCTCACCCGGGACAGGGACCACTAATGAAAAACTGTTTTTT CASSSPGTGTTNEKLFF TRBJ1-4 TRBV5-6 once TRBD1 17
TGTGCCAGTTGGTCAGGTTACATGAACACTGAAGCTTTCTTT CASWSGYMNTEAFF TRBJ1-1 TRBV19 - - 14
TGTGCCAGCAGCGCGGTTTCGAATGAGCAGTTCTTC CASSAVSNEQFF TRBJ2-1 TRBV7-2 - - 12